Listed below are T cell receptor beta chains from one sample, sequenced in a study of neurological immune-mediated disorders. TCRdb passed the 5' RACE reads through MiXCR, listing each CDR3 protein once. The data hold tens of thousands of distinct CDR3 sequences, with about 13% observed a single time. The sample was PBMCs. The receptors were gathered from a female donor with HTLV-1-associated myelopathy (HAM/TSP). Each CDR3 is given with its conserved first and last residue. A D gene is named only where the DNA matches it firmly. Clone size is shown for a subset of rows, as once, few, many or a class of expanded clone.

cdr3_length: 14; d_call: TRBD1; clone_size: many; v_call: TRBV11-2; j_call: TRBJ2-7; cdr3_aa: CASTSGTGVDEQYF; cdr3_nt: TGTGCCAGCACCTCTGGGACAGGGGTGGACGAGCAGTACTTC
cdr3_length: 14; d_call: .; clone_size: many; v_call: TRBV7-9; j_call: TRBJ1-2; cdr3_aa: CASSVTDRAQGYTF; cdr3_nt: TGTGCCAGCAGCGTGACGGACCGAGCCCAGGGCTACACCTTC
cdr3_length: 14; d_call: TRBD1; clone_size: many; v_call: TRBV6-1; j_call: TRBJ2-1; cdr3_aa: CASTQGAAGNEQFF; cdr3_nt: TGTGCCAGCACACAGGGGGCCGCCGGCAATGAGCAGTTCTTC
cdr3_length: 16; d_call: .; clone_size: many; v_call: TRBV5-1; j_call: TRBJ2-2; cdr3_aa: CASSPLGPRDTGELFF; cdr3_nt: TGCGCCAGCAGCCCCCTGGGACCCCGGGACACCGGGGAGCTGTTTTTT
cdr3_length: 13; d_call: .; clone_size: many; v_call: TRBV5-1; j_call: TRBJ1-5; cdr3_aa: CASSLALNQPQHF; cdr3_nt: TGCGCCAGCAGCTTGGCGCTCAATCAGCCCCAGCATTTT
cdr3_length: 14; d_call: .; clone_size: many; v_call: TRBV9; j_call: TRBJ2-5; cdr3_aa: CASSVRQTQETQYF; cdr3_nt: TGTGCCAGCAGCGTTAGACAGACACAAGAGACCCAGTACTTC
cdr3_length: 15; d_call: TRBD1; clone_size: .; v_call: TRBV5-1; j_call: TRBJ2-7; cdr3_aa: CASSTGTANSYEQYF; cdr3_nt: TGCGCCAGTTCAACCGGGACAGCGAACTCCTACGAGCAGTACTTC
cdr3_length: 12; d_call: TRBD2; clone_size: many; v_call: TRBV29-1; j_call: TRBJ2-5; cdr3_aa: CSVCAGGETQYF; cdr3_nt: TGCAGCGTTTGTGCGGGGGGAGAGACCCAGTACTTC
cdr3_length: 15; d_call: .; clone_size: many; v_call: TRBV12-3/TRBV12-4; j_call: TRBJ2-1; cdr3_aa: CASSLQGSDYNEQFF; cdr3_nt: TGTGCCAGCAGCTTACAGGGCTCAGACTACAATGAGCAGTTCTTC
cdr3_length: 13; d_call: .; clone_size: many; v_call: TRBV5-1; j_call: TRBJ2-5; cdr3_aa: CASSFALAETQYF; cdr3_nt: TGCGCCAGCAGCTTCGCCCTAGCGGAGACCCAGTACTTC
cdr3_length: 13; d_call: TRBD1; clone_size: many; v_call: TRBV12-3/TRBV12-4; j_call: TRBJ2-7; cdr3_aa: CASSFQTGYEQYF; cdr3_nt: TGTGCCAGCAGTTTCCAGACAGGGTACGAGCAGTACTTC
cdr3_length: 18; d_call: TRBD1; clone_size: many; v_call: TRBV5-1; j_call: TRBJ2-4; cdr3_aa: CASSLTPVWTGGSDIQYF; cdr3_nt: TGCGCCAGCAGCCTCACCCCGGTTTGGACAGGGGGCTCCGACATTCAGTACTTC
cdr3_length: 14; d_call: .; clone_size: many; v_call: TRBV15; j_call: TRBJ2-7; cdr3_aa: CATSRASGISEQYF; cdr3_nt: TGTGCTACCAGCAGAGCATCAGGGATCTCCGAGCAGTACTTC
cdr3_length: 14; d_call: .; clone_size: once; v_call: TRBV7-9; j_call: TRBJ2-2; cdr3_aa: CASSPRLGPVELFF; cdr3_nt: TGTGCCAGCAGCCCCCGGCTGGGACCCGTGGAGCTGTTTTTT
cdr3_length: 16; d_call: TRBD2; clone_size: few; v_call: TRBV7-8; j_call: TRBJ2-2; cdr3_aa: CASSLPARGSTGELFF; cdr3_nt: TGTGCCAGCAGCCTCCCCGCGCGGGGGAGCACCGGGGAGCTGTTTTTT
cdr3_length: 15; d_call: .; clone_size: many; v_call: TRBV27; j_call: TRBJ2-3; cdr3_aa: CASRSKGVNTDTQYF; cdr3_nt: TGTGCCAGCAGATCCAAAGGTGTTAACACAGATACGCAGTATTTT
cdr3_length: 12; d_call: .; clone_size: many; v_call: TRBV5-1; j_call: TRBJ2-7; cdr3_aa: CASSSTFYEQYF; cdr3_nt: TGCGCCAGCTCAAGTACCTTCTACGAGCAGTACTTC
cdr3_length: 15; d_call: .; clone_size: many; v_call: TRBV12-3/TRBV12-4; j_call: TRBJ1-1; cdr3_aa: CASSETRLYGSGAFF; cdr3_nt: TGTGCCAGCAGTGAGACGAGATTATACGGCAGTGGAGCTTTCTTT
cdr3_length: 13; d_call: .; clone_size: once; v_call: TRBV6-6; j_call: TRBJ1-1; cdr3_aa: CASSYGGMAEAFF; cdr3_nt: TGTGCCAGCAGTTACGGGGGAATGGCCGAAGCTTTCTTT
cdr3_length: 14; d_call: .; clone_size: many; v_call: TRBV5-5; j_call: TRBJ1-6; cdr3_aa: CASSLDRVDSPLHF; cdr3_nt: TGTGCCAGCAGCTTGGACAGGGTGGACTCACCCCTCCACTTT
cdr3_length: 15; d_call: .; clone_size: few; v_call: TRBV12-3/TRBV12-4; j_call: TRBJ2-1; cdr3_aa: CASSQPGGLGNEQFF; cdr3_nt: TGTGCCAGCAGTCAACCCGGGGGGCTGGGCAATGAGCAGTTCTTC
cdr3_length: 12; d_call: .; clone_size: .; v_call: TRBV20-1; j_call: TRBJ2-3; cdr3_aa: CSASRGFDTQYF; cdr3_nt: TGCAGTGCTAGCCGGGGGTTTGATACGCAGTATTTT
cdr3_length: 12; d_call: .; clone_size: many; v_call: TRBV20-1; j_call: TRBJ1-1; cdr3_aa: CSARGGNTEAFF; cdr3_nt: TGCAGTGCTAGGGGAGGGAATACTGAAGCTTTCTTT
cdr3_length: 19; d_call: TRBD2; clone_size: many; v_call: TRBV4-2; j_call: TRBJ2-3; cdr3_aa: CASSPKGAISGGTTDTQYF; cdr3_nt: TGTGCCAGCAGCCCCAAAGGAGCAATTAGCGGGGGGACCACAGATACGCAGTATTTT
cdr3_length: 14; d_call: .; clone_size: many; v_call: TRBV7-9; j_call: TRBJ2-7; cdr3_aa: CASSNRDAHDEQYF; cdr3_nt: TGTGCCAGCAGTAACCGGGACGCGCATGACGAGCAGTACTTC
cdr3_length: 17; d_call: .; clone_size: many; v_call: TRBV4-1; j_call: TRBJ1-1; cdr3_aa: CASSQMGEGGSNTEAFF; cdr3_nt: TGCGCCAGCAGCCAGATGGGCGAGGGGGGCTCGAACACTGAAGCTTTCTTT
cdr3_length: 13; d_call: .; clone_size: many; v_call: TRBV30; j_call: TRBJ2-1; cdr3_aa: CAWSVRIGVEQFF; cdr3_nt: TGTGCCTGGAGTGTACGTATCGGGGTCGAGCAGTTCTTC